Following are 10 T cell receptor beta chains from one sample sequenced in a study of Graves' ophthalmopathy and Graves' hyperthyroidism. RNA transcripts provided the template for amplifying TCR beta CDR3 regions. Second-round multiplex PCR came after a first-round RT-PCR that employed HTBI primers. TCRdb re-analysed the multiplex PCR reads in MiXCR, keeping a single row per CDR3 protein. This sample carries some 370,000 distinct CDR3 sequences, 17% of them seen once, and the ten largest clones take 2.4%. The sample consisted of peripheral blood. The receptor source for this set is an adult woman with stable Graves' hyperthyroidism.

This clonotype was counted between two and nine times. The CDR3 region is CASSPNSGNLFNEQFF. Here the CDR3 DNA reads TGTGCCAGCAGCCCCAATAGCGGGAATTTATTCAATGAGCAGTTCTTC. The chain has TRBV7-2 and TRBJ2-1, with 8 bases lining up with TRBD2. This CDR3 has 16 amino acids. The germline V gene has CDR1 SGHTA and CDR2 FQGNSA. Trimming at V came to 5 bases and at J to 6 bases, leaving 12 bases not matched to a gene.

This clonotype came up many times. The chain combines TRBV12-3 or TRBV12-4 with TRBJ1-4; D is unresolved. Trimming removed 2 bases from V and 8 bases from J, with 12 bases in between. The CDR3 spans 14 residues. CDR3 region: CASSLKSFPEKLFF. CDR3 nucleotides: TGTGCCAGCAGTTTAAAGTCTTTCCCCGAAAAACTGTTTTTT.

The genes are TRBV6-5 and TRBJ2-7, with D tentatively TRBD1 (6 bases). CDR3 size: 14 residues. Between the trimmed V and J ends, which lost 2 bases and 2 bases, there was a span of 10 bases. Germline assignment: CDR1 MNHEY and CDR2 SVGAGI. The CDR3 DNA follows: TGTGCCAGCAGTTACACGGACAGCCCCTACGAGCAGTACTTC. Translated, it gives CASSYTDSPYEQYF.

This clonotype was seen ten or more times. V gene TRBV6-1 combines with J gene TRBJ1-5, with D uncertain. Germline V lookup: CDR1 MNHNS, CDR2 SASEGT. CDR3 size: 16 residues. The ends were cut back, 6 bases at V and 3 bases at J, with 18 bases in the middle. CDR3: CASRRRVEVFNQPQHF. The CDR3 DNA reads TGTGCCAGCAGGAGGAGGGTAGAGGTCTTCAATCAGCCCCAGCATTTT.

This clonotype was seen ten or more times. The gene calls are TRBV28 and TRBJ2-7, with 11 bases lining up with TRBD2. Germline values: CDR1 MDHEN, CDR2 SYDVKM. V dropped 2 bases and J dropped 3; count of bases not matched to a gene: 3. The CDR3 sequence is 15 residues long. The CDR3 protein is CASSLPGTSGYEQYF. The DNA for the CDR3 is TGTGCCAGCAGTTTACCCGGGACTAGCGGCTACGAGCAGTACTTC.

This chain's CDR3 is CASSFEAGANVLTF. In DNA form, the CDR3 reads TGTGCCAGCAGTTTTGAAGCTGGGGCCAACGTCCTGACTTTC. J is TRBJ2-6 and V is TRBV12-3 or TRBV12-4; no clear D. V was trimmed by 3 bases and J by 2 bases, leaving 5 bases between them. The CDR3 has 14 amino acids.

There are many counts of this clonotype. The V gene is TRBV12-3 or TRBV12-4, the J gene TRBJ2-7, with D unclear. Trimming left V 2 bases short and J 9 bases short, with 14 bases between. CDR3 length equals 13 residues. Here the CDR3 reads CASSLFPGMGQYF. For the CDR3, the DNA is TGTGCCAGCAGTTTATTTCCTGGGATGGGGCAGTACTTC.

This clonotype occurred many times. The J gene is TRBJ2-5, the V gene TRBV7-6; 7 bases fit TRBD1. The V gene's germline CDR1 is SGHVS and CDR2 FNYEAQ. V shed 3 bases and J 0 bases; nucleotides not matched to a gene: 7. The length of the CDR3 is 16 residues. DNA of the CDR3: TGTGCCAGCAGCTTGGGAACAGGGGATTACCAAGAGACCCAGTACTTC. Its protein is CASSLGTGDYQETQYF.

This clonotype was counted many times. The chain links TRBV29-1 to TRBJ2-5; TRBD1 aligns across 8 bases. The CDR3 is 12 residues long. Looked up from germline, CDR1 is SQVTM and CDR2 is ANQGSEA. J was trimmed by 5 bases and V by 4 bases; bases with no gene match: 3. CDR3 loop: CSVGQGSETQYF. The DNA for the CDR3 is TGCAGCGTTGGACAGGGGAGCGAGACCCAGTACTTC. Filled out from reference TRBV29-1 and TRBJ2-5, the complete variable domain reads SAVISQKPSRDICQRGTSLTIQCQVDSQVTMMFWYRQQPGQSLTLIATANQGSEATYESGFVIDKFPISRPNLTFSTLTVSNMSPEDSSIYLCSVGQGSETQYFGPGTRLLVL.

Turning to this clonotype: A read error is possible here, since a much larger clone lies one base away. The V gene is TRBV7-2, the J gene TRBJ1-1; the D gene is possibly TRBD1 (5 bases). CDR1 is SGHTA and CDR2 is FQGNSA in the germline V gene. The CDR3 is made up of 13 amino acids. The CDR3 is CASSGGLYTEACF. Here the CDR3 DNA reads TGTGCCAGCAGCGGGGGACTTTACACTGAAGCTTGCTTT.